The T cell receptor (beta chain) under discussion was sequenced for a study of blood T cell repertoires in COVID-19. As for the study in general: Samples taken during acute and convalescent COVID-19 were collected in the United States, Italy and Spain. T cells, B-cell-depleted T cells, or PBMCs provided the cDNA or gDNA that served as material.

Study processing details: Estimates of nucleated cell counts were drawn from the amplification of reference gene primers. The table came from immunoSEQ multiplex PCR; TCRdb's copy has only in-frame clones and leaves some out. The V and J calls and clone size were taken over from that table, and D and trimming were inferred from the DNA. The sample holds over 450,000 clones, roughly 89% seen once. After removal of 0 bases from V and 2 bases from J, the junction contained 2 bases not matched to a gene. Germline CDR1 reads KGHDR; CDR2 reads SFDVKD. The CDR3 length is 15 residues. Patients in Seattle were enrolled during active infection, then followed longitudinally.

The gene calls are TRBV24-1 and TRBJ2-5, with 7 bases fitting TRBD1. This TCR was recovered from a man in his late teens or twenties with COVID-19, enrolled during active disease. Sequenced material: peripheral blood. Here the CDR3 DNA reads TGTGCCACCAGTGATTTGGGGACAGCACAAGAGACCCAGTACTTC. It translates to CATSDLGTAQETQYF.